This TCR beta chain was profiled in a study of CD8 T cells in Susac syndrome (dated by TCRdb to the late 2010s). About the study as a whole: Repertoire sequencing was used to test whether CD8+ T cell activation and differentiation in Susac syndrome was antigen driven.

RNA was extracted using the RNeasy kit, and about 0.45 to 1 ug of the RNA was reverse transcribed with random hexamers. The immunoSEQ multiplex PCR assay, which covers 54 Vbeta and 13 Jbeta segments, was used to amplify TCR beta CDR3 regions. Bias from PCR amplification was corrected by using a synthetic template baseline for primer optimization and for computational correction. The published analysis was carried out like this. Only productive sequences were kept, with reads annotated to V, D and J genes according to IMGT and analyzed in immunoSEQ Analyzer. Clonality was computed as one minus Shannon entropy normalized by log2 of the number of productive unique sequences. Public and private clones were assessed among the 100 most prevalent clones of each patient and control. Susac-specific clones were defined as absent from healthy and MS cohorts, around 970 published viral clones and other ImmuneACCESS disease sequences. The raw public data were reprocessed by TCRdb itself: fastp quality trimming at Q25, MiXCR clonotype calling, in-frame beta chains only. Under each unique CDR3 protein, matching rows form one entry showing the most common genes and DNA. These V and J calls originate from TCRdb's pipeline instead of the authors' own analysis. In all, the sample holds about 180,000 distinct CDR3 sequences, and roughly 95% of those were seen once. The ten most abundant clones make up 0.093% of the sample.

Comment on this clonotype: No antigen is known for it. The sample holds no much larger clone one base away, and base qualities are not on file.

Points the paper makes about the study in general: The number of individuals in the TCR sequencing and HLA analysis was recognized as being relatively small.

Peripheral blood CD8+ and CD4+ T cells from healthy donors, Susac syndrome patients and multiple sclerosis patients were profiled by high-throughput TCR beta sequencing. The multiple sclerosis controls were treatment-naive patients whose relapsing-remitting disease, either stable or active, fulfilled the revised McDonald criteria. Bulk CD8+ and CD4+ T cells were purified magnetically by negative isolation, whereas CD8+ TEMRA cells were enriched by FACS. Blood was drawn into EDTA tubes, processed within 24 hours, and PBMCs were isolated by density gradient centrifugation. PBMCs intended for TCR sequencing were cryopreserved in liquid nitrogen and thawed later in a water bath at 37 degrees C. A purity of at least 90% was achieved for sorted or isolated CD4+, CD8+ and CD8+ TEMRA cells. CDR1 is given as WSHSY and CDR2 as SAAADI, both from the germline V gene. V is cut by 5 bases and J by 0 bases, and the space between the germline ends is 14 bases. The CDR3, from cysteine to phenylalanine, totals 15 residues. The DNA shown is the 45-base CDR3, in frame from base 1.

The chain was built from TRBV10-2 and TRBJ2-7; matching of 6 bases hints at TRBD1 as the D gene. This sequence originates from a human donor with multiple sclerosis. The sequencing input was CD4+ T cells from PBMCs. For the CDR3, the sequence is CASSHTGSGSYEQYF. The nucleotide sequence is given as TGCGCCAGCAGTCACACAGGGTCAGGCTCCTACGAGCAGTACTTC.